Listed below are T cell receptor beta chains from one sample, sequenced in a study of radiotherapy plus CTLA-4 blockade in lung cancer. Data came from immunoSEQ multiplex PCR; TCRdb stores just in-frame clones and leaves some out. The table has 81,000 or so clones, around nine tenths seen once. The source was peripheral blood, collected from a patient treated with radiotherapy plus ipilimumab. These receptor sequences come from a human donor with non-small cell lung cancer who had stable disease on radiotherapy plus ipilimumab. Each CDR3 is given with its conserved first and last residue. D genes are given only for firm matches. Expanded clones get a size class; other rows say once, few or many, or leave the size out.

>TRBV6-1|NA|TRBJ1-1|NA
TGTGCCAGCAGCGGGGTGTATGACACTGAAGCTTTCTTT
CASSGVYDTEAFF
>TRBV18|NA|TRBJ2-5|NA
TGTGCCAGCTCACCCGCGGACGCCCAAGAGACCCAGTACTTC
CASSPADAQETQYF
>TRBV27|NA|TRBJ1-5|TRBD1
TGTGCCAGCACGACAGGGCTGGGCAATCAGCCCCAGCATTTT
CASTTGLGNQPQHF
>TRBV9|once|TRBJ2-3|NA
TGTGCCAGCAGCGTAGGAGCCCGAGACCGCACAGATACGCAGTATTTT
CASSVGARDRTDTQYF
>TRBV9|NA|TRBJ2-3|TRBD2
TGTGCCAGCAGCCCGCGACTAGCTGGAGATACGCAGTATTTT
CASSPRLAGDTQYF
>TRBV5-1|NA|TRBJ2-3|TRBD1
TGCGCCAGCAGCCCGGGACAGAACACAGATACGCAGTATTTT
CASSPGQNTDTQYF
>TRBV4-1|NA|TRBJ1-2|NA
TGCGCCAGCAGCCAAGTCCAGGGGAGGAACTATGGCTACACCTTC
CASSQVQGRNYGYTF
>TRBV6-5|NA|TRBJ1-6|NA
TGTGCCAGCAGTGTTAGAGGGTTTAATTCACCCCTCCACTTT
CASSVRGFNSPLHF
>TRBV21-1|NA|TRBJ1-1|NA
TGTGCCAGCAGCAAATTGGGGGACACGGGCGAGGCTTTCTTT
CASSKLGDTGEAFF
>TRBV6-6|NA|TRBJ1-1|TRBD1
TGTGCCAGCAGTTTCCAGACAGGGGGTGAAGCTTTCTTT
CASSFQTGGEAFF
>TRBV11-2|NA|TRBJ2-5|NA
TGTGCCAGCAGCTCGAACCTAGTTCTAGAGACCCAGTACTTC
CASSSNLVLETQYF
>TRBV5-1|NA|TRBJ1-5|NA
TGCGCCAGCAGCCGCGCGGGTGCTAATAGCAATCAGCCCCAGCATTTT
CASSRAGANSNQPQHF
>TRBV28|NA|TRBJ1-1|NA
TGTGCCAGCAGTTTCTCCGGGGGGGTGAACACTGAAGCTTTCTTT
CASSFSGGVNTEAFF
>TRBV28|NA|TRBJ1-2|TRBD1
TGTGCCAGCAGCTCTCAGGGGGCTGGGTACTATGGCTACACCTTC
CASSSQGAGYYGYTF
>TRBV10-3|once|TRBJ2-7|NA
TGTGCCATCAGAGAGGACGGGAACCTTCGGGAGCAGTACTTC
CAIREDGNLREQYF
>TRBV29-1|NA|TRBJ2-3|TRBD2
TGCAGCGTGTCCGGGACTAGCGGGAGAGGAGATACGCAGTATTTT
CSVSGTSGRGDTQYF
>TRBV30|NA|TRBJ1-1|NA
TGTGCCTGGAGTAGGTTCCGGGGGGTCACTGAAGCTTTCTTT
CAWSRFRGVTEAFF
>TRBV7-3|NA|TRBJ1-4|NA
TGTGCCAGCAGCCATGATCTGAAGGGGGAAAAACTGTTTTTT
CASSHDLKGEKLFF
>TRBV19|NA|TRBJ1-2|TRBD1
TGTGCCAGCCAGGACCCGGGACAGCTCTATGGCTACACCTTC
CASQDPGQLYGYTF
>TRBV6-1|NA|TRBJ2-7|NA
TGTGCCAGCAGTACCGGTTATTACGAGCAGTACTTC
CASSTGYYEQYF
>TRBV15|NA|TRBJ2-2|TRBD1
TGTGCCACCAGCAGAGAGGCAGGGGGCACGGGGGAGCTGTTTTTT
CATSREAGGTGELFF
>TRBV6-5|NA|TRBJ1-2|NA
TGTGCCAGCAGTTCCGTGGGGCGAGATGGCTACACCTTC
CASSSVGRDGYTF
>TRBV5-1|NA|TRBJ2-7|NA
TGCGCCAGCAGCTTGTCTGAGGGATACGAGCAGTACTTC
CASSLSEGYEQYF
>TRBV30|once|TRBJ2-5|NA
TGTGCCTGGAGTGTATTGGTTAGTCGGGGGACCCAGTACTTC
CAWSVLVSRGTQYF